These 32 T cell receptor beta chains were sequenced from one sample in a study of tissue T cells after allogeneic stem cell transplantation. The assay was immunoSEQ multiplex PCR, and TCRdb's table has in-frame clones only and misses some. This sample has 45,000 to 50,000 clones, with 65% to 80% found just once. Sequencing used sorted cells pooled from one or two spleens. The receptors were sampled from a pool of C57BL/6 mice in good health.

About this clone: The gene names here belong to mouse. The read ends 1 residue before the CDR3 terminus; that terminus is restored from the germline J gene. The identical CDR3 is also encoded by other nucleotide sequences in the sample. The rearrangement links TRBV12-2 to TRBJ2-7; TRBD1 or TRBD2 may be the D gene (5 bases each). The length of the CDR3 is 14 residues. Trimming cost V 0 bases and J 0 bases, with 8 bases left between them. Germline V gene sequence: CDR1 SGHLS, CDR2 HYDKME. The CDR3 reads CASSLGGLSYEQYF. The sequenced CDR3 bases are TGTGCCAGCTCTCTCGGGGGTCTCTCCTATGAACAGTAC.

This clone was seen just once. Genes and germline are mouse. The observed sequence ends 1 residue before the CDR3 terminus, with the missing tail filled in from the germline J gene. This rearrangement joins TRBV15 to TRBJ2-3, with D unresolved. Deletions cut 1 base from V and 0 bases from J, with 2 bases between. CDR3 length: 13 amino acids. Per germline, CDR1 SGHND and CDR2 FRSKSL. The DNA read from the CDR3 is TGTGCCAGCAGTTTAGTGAGTGCAGAAACGCTGTAT. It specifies CASSLVSAETLY. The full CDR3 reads CASSLVSAETLYF.

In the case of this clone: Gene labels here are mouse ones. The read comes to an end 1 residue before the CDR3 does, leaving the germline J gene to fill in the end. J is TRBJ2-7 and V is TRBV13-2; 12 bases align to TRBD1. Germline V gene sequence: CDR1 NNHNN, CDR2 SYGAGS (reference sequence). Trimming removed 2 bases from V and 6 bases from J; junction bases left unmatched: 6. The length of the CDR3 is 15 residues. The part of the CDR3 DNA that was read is TGTGCCAGCGGTGACCGGGACAGGGGGCTGTTTGAACAGTAC. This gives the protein CASGDRDRGLFEQY. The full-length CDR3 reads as CASGDRDRGLFEQYF.

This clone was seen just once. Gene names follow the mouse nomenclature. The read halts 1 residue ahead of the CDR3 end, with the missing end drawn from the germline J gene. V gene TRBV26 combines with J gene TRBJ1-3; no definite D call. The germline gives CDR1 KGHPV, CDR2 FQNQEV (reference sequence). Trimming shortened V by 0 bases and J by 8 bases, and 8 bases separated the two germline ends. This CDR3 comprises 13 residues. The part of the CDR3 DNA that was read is TGTGCCAGCAGTCTGTCCGGGCCAGATACGCTCTAT. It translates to CASSLSGPDTLY. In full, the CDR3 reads CASSLSGPDTLYF. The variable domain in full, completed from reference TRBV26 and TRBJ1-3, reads NSKVIQTPRYLVKGQGQKAKMRCIPEKGHPVVFWYQQNKNNEFKFLINFQNQEVLQQIDMTEKRFSAECPSNSPCSLEIQSSEAGDSALYLCASSLSGPDTLYFGEGSRLIVV.

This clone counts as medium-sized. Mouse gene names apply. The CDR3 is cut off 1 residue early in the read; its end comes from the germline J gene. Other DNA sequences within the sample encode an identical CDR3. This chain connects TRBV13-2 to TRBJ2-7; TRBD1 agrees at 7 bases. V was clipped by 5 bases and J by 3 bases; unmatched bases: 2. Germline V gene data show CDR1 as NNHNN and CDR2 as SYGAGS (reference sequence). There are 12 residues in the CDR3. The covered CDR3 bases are TGTGCCAGCGGGGGGGACAGCTATGAACAGTAC. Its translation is CASGGDSYEQY. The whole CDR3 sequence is CASGGDSYEQYF.

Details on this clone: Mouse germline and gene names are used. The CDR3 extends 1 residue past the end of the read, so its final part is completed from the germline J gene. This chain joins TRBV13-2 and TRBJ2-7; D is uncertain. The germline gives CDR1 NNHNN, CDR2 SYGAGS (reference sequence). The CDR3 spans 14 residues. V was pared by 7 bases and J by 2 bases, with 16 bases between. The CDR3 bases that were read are TGTGCCAGCAGTCCTTGGGCTGGAACCTATGAACAGTAC. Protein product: CASSPWAGTYEQY. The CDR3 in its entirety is CASSPWAGTYEQYF.

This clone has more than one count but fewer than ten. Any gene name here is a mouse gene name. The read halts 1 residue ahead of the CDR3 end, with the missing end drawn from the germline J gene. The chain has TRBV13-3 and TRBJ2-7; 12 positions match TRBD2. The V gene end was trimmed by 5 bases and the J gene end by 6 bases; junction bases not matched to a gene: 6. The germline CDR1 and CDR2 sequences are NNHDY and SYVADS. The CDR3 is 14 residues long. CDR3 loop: CASSPDWGGFEQYF. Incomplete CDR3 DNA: TGTGCCAGCAGCCCCGACTGGGGGGGCTTTGAACAGTAC.

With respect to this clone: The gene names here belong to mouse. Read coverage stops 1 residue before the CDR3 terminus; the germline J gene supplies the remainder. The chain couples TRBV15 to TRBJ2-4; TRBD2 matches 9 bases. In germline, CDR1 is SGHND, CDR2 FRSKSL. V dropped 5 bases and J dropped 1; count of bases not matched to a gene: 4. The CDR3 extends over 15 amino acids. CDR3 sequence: CASSTRLGGQNTLYF. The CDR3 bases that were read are TGTGCCAGCAGTACCCGACTGGGGGGTCAAAACACCTTGTAC.

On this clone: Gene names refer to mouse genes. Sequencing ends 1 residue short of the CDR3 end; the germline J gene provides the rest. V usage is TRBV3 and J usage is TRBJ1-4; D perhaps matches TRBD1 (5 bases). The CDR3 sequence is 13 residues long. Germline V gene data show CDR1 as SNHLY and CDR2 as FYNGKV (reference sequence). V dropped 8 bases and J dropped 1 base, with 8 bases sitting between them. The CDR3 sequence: CASLRDSNERLFF. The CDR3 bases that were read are TGTGCCAGCCTCAGGGATTCCAACGAAAGATTATTT.

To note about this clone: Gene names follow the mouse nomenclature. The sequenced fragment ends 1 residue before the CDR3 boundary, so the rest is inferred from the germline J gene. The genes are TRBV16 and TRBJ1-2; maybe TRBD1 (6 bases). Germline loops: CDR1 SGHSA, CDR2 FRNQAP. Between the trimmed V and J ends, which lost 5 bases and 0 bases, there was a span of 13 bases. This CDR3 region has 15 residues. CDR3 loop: CASSPWDIANSDYTF. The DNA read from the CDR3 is TGTGCAAGCAGCCCCTGGGACATTGCAAACTCCGACTACACC.

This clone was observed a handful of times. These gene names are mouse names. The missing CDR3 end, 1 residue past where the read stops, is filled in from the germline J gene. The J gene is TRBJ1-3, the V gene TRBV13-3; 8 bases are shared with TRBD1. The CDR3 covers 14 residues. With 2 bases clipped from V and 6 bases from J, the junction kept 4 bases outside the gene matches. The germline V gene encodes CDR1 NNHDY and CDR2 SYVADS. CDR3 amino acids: CASSDGRGQNTLYF. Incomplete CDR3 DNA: TGTGCCAGCAGTGACGGCAGGGGGCAAAATACGCTCTAT.

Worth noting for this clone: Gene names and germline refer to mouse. The chain's CDR3 is CASRTGEQDTQYF. The CDR3 bases that were read are TGTGCCAGCAGGACTGGGGAACAAGACACCCAGTAC. V gene TRBV19 combines with J gene TRBJ2-5; 8 nucleotides agree with TRBD2. The DNA ends 1 residue before the CDR3 does, and the rest of the CDR3 is filled in from the germline J gene. The V gene's germline CDR1 is FNHDT and CDR2 SITEND (reference sequence). CDR3 size: 13 residues. V lost 5 bases, J lost 3 bases, and 2 bases stayed unmatched.

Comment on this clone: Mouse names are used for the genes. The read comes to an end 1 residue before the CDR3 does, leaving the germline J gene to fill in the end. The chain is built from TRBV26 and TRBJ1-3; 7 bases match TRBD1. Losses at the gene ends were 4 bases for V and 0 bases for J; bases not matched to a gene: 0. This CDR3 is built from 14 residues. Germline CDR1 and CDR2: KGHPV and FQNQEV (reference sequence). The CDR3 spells CASSQGASGNTLYF. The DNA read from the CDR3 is TGTGCCAGCAGTCAGGGGGCTTCTGGAAATACGCTCTAT.

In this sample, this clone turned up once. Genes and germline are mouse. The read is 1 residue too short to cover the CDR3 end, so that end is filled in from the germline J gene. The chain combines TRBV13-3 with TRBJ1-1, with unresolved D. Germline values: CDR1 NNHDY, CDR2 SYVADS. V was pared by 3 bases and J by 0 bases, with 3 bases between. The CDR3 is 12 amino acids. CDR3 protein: CASSVTNTEVFF. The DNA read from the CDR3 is TGTGCCAGCAGTGTCACAAACACAGAAGTCTTC.

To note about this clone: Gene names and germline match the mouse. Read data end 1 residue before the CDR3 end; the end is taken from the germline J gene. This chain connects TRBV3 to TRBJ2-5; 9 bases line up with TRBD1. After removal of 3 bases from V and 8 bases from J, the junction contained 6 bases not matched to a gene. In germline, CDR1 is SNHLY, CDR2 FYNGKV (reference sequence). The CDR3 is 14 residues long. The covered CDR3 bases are TGTGCCAGCAGCTTCACACAGGGGGCAGGCACCCAGTAC. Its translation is CASSFTQGAGTQY. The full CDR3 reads CASSFTQGAGTQYF. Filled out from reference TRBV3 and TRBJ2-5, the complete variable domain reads GPKVLQIPSHQIIDMGQMVTLNCDPVSNHLYFYWYKQILGQQMEFLVNFYNGKVMEKSKLFKDQFSVERPDGSYFTLKIQPTALEDSAVYFCASSFTQGAGTQYFGPGTRLLVL.

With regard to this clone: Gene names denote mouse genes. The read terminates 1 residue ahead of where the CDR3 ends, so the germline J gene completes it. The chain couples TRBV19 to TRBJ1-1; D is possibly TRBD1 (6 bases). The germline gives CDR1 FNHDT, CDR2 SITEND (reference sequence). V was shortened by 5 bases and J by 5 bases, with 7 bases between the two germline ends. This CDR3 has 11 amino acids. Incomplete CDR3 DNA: TGTGCCAGCAGAGACAGGACAGAAGTCTTC. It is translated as CASRDRTEVF. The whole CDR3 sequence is CASRDRTEVFF.

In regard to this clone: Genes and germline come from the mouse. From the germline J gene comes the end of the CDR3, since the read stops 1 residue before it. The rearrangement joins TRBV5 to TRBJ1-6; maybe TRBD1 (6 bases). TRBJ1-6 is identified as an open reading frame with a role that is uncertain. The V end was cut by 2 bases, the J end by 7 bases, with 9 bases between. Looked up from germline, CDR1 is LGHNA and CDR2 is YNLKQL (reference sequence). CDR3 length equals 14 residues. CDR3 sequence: CASSQQGSNSPLYF. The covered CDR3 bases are TGTGCCAGCAGCCAACAGGGGAGCAATTCGCCCCTCTAC.

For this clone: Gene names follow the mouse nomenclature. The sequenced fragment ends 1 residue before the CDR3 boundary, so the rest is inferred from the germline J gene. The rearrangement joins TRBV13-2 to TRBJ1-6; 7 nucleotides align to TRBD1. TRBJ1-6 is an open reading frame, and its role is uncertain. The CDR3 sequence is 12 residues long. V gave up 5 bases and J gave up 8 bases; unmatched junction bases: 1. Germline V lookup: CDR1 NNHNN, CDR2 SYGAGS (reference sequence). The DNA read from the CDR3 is TGTGCCAGCGGAGGGACAGATTCGCCCCTCTAC. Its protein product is CASGGTDSPLY. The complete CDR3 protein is CASGGTDSPLYF.

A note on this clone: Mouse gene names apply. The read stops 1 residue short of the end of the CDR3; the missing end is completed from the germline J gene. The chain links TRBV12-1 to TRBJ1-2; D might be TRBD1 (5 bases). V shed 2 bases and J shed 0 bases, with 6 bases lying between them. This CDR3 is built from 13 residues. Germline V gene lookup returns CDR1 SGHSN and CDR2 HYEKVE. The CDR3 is CASSRTTNSDYTF. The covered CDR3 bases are TGTGCCAGCTCTCGGACAACAAACTCCGACTACACC.

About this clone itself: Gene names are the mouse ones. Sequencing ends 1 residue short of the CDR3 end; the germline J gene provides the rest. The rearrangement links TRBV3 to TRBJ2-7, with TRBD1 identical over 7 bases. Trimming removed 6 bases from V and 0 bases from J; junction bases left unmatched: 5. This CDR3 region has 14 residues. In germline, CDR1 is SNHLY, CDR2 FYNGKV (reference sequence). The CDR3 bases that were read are TGTGCCAGCAGGTCGGGACAGAGCTCCTATGAACAGTAC. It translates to CASRSGQSSYEQY. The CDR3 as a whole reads CASRSGQSSYEQYF.

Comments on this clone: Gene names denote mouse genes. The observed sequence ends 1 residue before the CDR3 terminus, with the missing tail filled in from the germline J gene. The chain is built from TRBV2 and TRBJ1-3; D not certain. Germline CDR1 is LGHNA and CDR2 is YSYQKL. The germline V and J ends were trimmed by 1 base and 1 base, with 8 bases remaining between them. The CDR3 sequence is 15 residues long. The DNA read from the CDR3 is TGTGCCAGCAGCCAAGTATCGGGGTCTGGAAATACGCTCTAT. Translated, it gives CASSQVSGSGNTLY. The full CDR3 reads CASSQVSGSGNTLYF. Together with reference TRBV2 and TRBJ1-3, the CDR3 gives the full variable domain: DPKIIQKPKYLVAVTGSEKILICEQYLGHNAMYWYRQSAKKPLEFMFSYSYQKLMDNQTASSRFQPQSSKKNHLDLQITALKPDDSATYFCASSQVSGSGNTLYFGEGSRLIVV.

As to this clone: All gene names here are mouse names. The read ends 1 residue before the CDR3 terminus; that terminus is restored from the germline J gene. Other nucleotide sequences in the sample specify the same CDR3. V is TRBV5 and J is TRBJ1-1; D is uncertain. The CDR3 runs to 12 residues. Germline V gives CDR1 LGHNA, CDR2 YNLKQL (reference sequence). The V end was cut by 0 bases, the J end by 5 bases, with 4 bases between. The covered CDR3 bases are TGTGCCAGCAGCCAAGAACGAACAGAAGTCTTC. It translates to CASSQERTEVF. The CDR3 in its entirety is CASSQERTEVFF.

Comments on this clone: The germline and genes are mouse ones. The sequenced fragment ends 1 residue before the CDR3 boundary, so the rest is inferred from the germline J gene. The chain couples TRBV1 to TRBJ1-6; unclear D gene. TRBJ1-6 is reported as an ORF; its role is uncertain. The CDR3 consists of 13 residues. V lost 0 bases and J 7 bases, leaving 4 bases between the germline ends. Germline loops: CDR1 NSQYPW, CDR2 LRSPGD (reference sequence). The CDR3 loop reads CTCSADGNSPLYF. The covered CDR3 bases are TGCACCTGCAGTGCAGATGGGAATTCGCCCCTCTAC.

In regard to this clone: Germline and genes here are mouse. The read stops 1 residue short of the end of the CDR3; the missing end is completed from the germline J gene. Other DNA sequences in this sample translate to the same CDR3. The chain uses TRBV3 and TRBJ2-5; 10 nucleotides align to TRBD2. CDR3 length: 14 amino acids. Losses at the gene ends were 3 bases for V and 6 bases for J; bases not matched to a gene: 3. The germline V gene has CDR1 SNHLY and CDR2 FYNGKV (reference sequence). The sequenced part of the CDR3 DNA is TGTGCCAGCAGCTTCTGGGGGGGCGGCGACACCCAGTAC. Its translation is CASSFWGGGDTQY. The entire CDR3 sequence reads CASSFWGGGDTQYF.

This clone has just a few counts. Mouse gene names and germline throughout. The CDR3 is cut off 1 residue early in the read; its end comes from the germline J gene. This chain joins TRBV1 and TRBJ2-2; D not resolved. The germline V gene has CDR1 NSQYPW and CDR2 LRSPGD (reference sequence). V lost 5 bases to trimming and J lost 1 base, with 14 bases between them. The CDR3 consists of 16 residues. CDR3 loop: CTCSTPITENTGQLYF. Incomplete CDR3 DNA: TGCACCTGCAGTACGCCCATCACAGAAAACACCGGGCAGCTCTAC.

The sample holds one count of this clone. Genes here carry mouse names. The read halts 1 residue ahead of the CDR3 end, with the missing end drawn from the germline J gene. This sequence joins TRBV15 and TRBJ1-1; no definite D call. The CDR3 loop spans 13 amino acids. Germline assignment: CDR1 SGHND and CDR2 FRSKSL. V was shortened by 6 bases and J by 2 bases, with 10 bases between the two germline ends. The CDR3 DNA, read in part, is TGTGCCAGCAGACCGGGCTCCAACACAGAAGTCTTC. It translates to CASRPGSNTEVF. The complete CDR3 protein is CASRPGSNTEVFF.

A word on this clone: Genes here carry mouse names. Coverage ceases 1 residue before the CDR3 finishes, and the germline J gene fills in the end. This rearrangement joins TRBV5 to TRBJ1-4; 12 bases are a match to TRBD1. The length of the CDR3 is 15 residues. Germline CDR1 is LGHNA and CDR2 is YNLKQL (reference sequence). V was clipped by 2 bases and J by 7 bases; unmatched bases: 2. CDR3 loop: CASSQRDRGRERLFF. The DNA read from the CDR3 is TGTGCCAGCAGCCAACGGGACAGGGGGCGCGAAAGATTATTT.

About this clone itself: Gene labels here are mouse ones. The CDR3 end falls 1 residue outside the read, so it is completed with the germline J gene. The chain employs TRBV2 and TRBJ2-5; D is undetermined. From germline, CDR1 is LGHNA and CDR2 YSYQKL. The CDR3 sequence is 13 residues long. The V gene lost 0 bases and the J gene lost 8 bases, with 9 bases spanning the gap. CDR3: CASSQERAGTQYF. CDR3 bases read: TGTGCCAGCAGCCAAGAAAGAGCGGGCACCCAGTAC.

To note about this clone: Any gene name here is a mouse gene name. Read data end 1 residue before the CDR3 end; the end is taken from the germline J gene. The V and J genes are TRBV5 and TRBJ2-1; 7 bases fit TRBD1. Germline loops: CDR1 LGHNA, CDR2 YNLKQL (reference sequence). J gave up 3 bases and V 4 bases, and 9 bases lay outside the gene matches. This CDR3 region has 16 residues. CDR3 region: CASSPPPGQSYAEQFF. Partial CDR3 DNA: TGTGCCAGCAGCCCTCCCCCGGGACAGTCCTATGCTGAGCAGTTC.

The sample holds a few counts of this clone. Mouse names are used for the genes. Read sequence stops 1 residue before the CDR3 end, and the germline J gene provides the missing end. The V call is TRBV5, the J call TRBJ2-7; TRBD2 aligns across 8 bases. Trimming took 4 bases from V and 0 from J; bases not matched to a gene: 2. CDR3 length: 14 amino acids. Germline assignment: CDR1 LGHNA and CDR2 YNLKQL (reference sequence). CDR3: CASSPTGASYEQYF. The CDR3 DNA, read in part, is TGTGCCAGCAGCCCGACTGGGGCCTCCTATGAACAGTAC.

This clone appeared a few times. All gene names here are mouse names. CDR3: CASSGRDRNQAPLF. Partial CDR3 DNA: TGTGCCAGCAGCGGCCGGGACAGGAACCAGGCTCCGCTT. V gene TRBV3 combines with J gene TRBJ1-5; TRBD1 aligns across 8 bases. The read falls 1 residue short of the CDR3 end, and the missing part is taken from the germline J gene. CDR3 size: 14 residues. Germline V gene lookup returns CDR1 SNHLY and CDR2 FYNGKV (reference sequence). Trimming took 5 bases from V and 4 from J; bases not matched to a gene: 4. The full variable domain, completed using reference TRBV3 and TRBJ1-5, is GPKVLQIPSHQIIDMGQMVTLNCDPVSNHLYFYWYKQILGQQMEFLVNFYNGKVMEKSKLFKDQFSVERPDGSYFTLKIQPTALEDSAVYFCASSGRDRNQAPLFGEGTRLSVL.

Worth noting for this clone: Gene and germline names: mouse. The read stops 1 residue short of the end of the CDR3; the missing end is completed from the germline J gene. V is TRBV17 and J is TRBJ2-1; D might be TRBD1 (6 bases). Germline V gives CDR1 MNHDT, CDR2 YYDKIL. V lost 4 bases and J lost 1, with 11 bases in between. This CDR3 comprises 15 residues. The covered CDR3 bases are TGTGCTAGCAGTAAAGGGGGAGGGAACTATGCTGAGCAGTTC. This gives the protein CASSKGGGNYAEQF. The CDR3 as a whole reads CASSKGGGNYAEQFF.